Listed here are 14 T cell receptor beta chains from one sample, sequenced in a study of shared clonotypes between healthy human individuals. Method: immunoSEQ multiplex PCR; TCRdb's copy keeps in-frame clones and lacks some. The table records 2 million to 2.5 million clones, about 94% of them present only once. The sequenced sample was naive CD4+ T cells sorted from blood. Subset denoted: CD45RA+ positively selected. These TCRs come from a man between 18 and 35 years old in good health.

The V gene is TRBV5-4, the J gene TRBJ2-3; perhaps TRBD1 as D (7 bases). Trimming took off 7 bases at V and 4 bases at J, with 16 bases between the two ends. This CDR3 is built from 14 residues. Germline V gene sequence: CDR1 SGHNT, CDR2 YYREEE (reference sequence). CDR3 sequence reads: CASGTPRGADTQYF. CDR3 DNA sequence: TGTGCCAGCGGGACCCCCAGGGGGGCAGATACGCAGTATTTT.

The chain has TRBV5-1 and TRBJ2-5; D is ambiguous. Germline V gene lookup returns CDR1 SGHRS and CDR2 YFSETQ. The CDR3 extends over 14 amino acids. V was pared by 3 bases and J by 4 bases, with 13 bases between. The CDR3 region has the DNA TGCGCCAGCAGCTCCTCGTCCCCTTCAGAGACCCAGTACTTC. Translating gives CASSSSSPSETQYF.

The chain joins TRBV13 to TRBJ2-6, with a weak D call TRBD1 (5 bases). The CDR3 runs 15 residues. The V gene's germline CDR1 is PRHDT and CDR2 FYEKMQ (reference sequence). Between the trimmed V and J ends, which lost 4 bases and 1 base, there was a span of 8 bases. The CDR3 DNA reads as TGTGCCAGCAGCTCGACAGAGTCTGGGGCCAACGTCCTGACTTTC. It yields the protein CASSSTESGANVLTF.

CDR3 bases: TGTGCCAGCAGCCCCAAGAGGGGGGGCGCAGGAACAGATACGCAGTATTTT. It yields the protein CASSPKRGGAGTDTQYF. The chain carries TRBV7-9 and TRBJ2-3; tentatively, D is TRBD2 (7 bases). The CDR3 sequence is 17 residues long. Germline V gene sequence: CDR1 SEHNR, CDR2 FQNEAQ (reference sequence). V was cut by 5 bases and J by 3 bases, with 21 bases left in between.

This clone was detected only a few times. The chain employs TRBV30 and TRBJ1-6; D remains ambiguous. V was pared by 3 bases and J by 9 bases, with 9 bases between. In germline, CDR1 is GTSNPN, CDR2 SVGIG (reference sequence). The CDR3 contains 12 residues. The CDR3 DNA reads TGTGCCTGGAGCCCCCACACTTCACCCCTCCACTTT. It yields the protein CAWSPHTSPLHF.

V and J are TRBV4-2 and TRBJ2-7; weak D call: TRBD1 (5 bases). CDR1 and CDR2 (germline): LGHNA, YNFKEQ. The germline V and J ends were trimmed by 0 bases and 13 bases, with 19 bases remaining between them. The CDR3 is made up of 14 amino acids. The CDR3 DNA reads TGTGCCAGCAGCCAAGAGTTGGTCGAGGACACCCTCTACTTC. It codes for CASSQELVEDTLYF.

V gene TRBV7-2 combines with J gene TRBJ2-5; the match to TRBD2 covers 7 bases. The CDR3 is made up of 15 amino acids. Germline V gene data show CDR1 as SGHTA and CDR2 as FQGNSA. The V and J ends lost 3 bases and 2 bases, in that order; junction bases with no gene match: 6. The DNA for the CDR3 is TGTGCCAGCAGCTTCGACCGGGACTATCAAGAGACCCAGTACTTC. Protein: CASSFDRDYQETQYF.

The chain recombines TRBV10-3 with TRBJ2-2, with D hard to call. The CDR3 totals 18 residues. CDR1 and CDR2 from the germline V gene are ENHRY and SYGVKD. V dropped 0 bases and J dropped 0 bases, with 14 bases sitting between them. The CDR3 loop reads CAISESVPWFANTGELFF. The DNA of the CDR3 is TGTGCCATCAGTGAGTCAGTTCCCTGGTTCGCGAACACCGGGGAGCTGTTTTTT.

The rearrangement uses TRBV5-1 and TRBJ2-7, with D perhaps matching TRBD1 or TRBD2 (5 bases each). V shed 4 bases and J shed 4 bases, with 18 bases lying between them. The CDR3 sequence is 15 residues long. Germline V CDR1 and CDR2: SGHRS, YFSETQ. The CDR3 nucleotides read TGCGCCAGCAGCATCTCTCGGGACGGATTGTACGAGCAGTACTTC. Protein sequence: CASSISRDGLYEQYF.

V usage is TRBV11-2 and J usage is TRBJ2-7; 7 bases are shared with TRBD1. Germline CDR1 SGHAT, CDR2 FQNNGV. Unmatched junction bases numbered 4, after V lost 1 base and J lost 4 bases. The CDR3 is made up of 14 amino acids. Here the CDR3 reads CASSLVEGAYEQYF. The CDR3 coding sequence is TGTGCCAGCAGCTTAGTCGAGGGGGCTTACGAGCAGTACTTC. Together with reference TRBV11-2 and TRBJ2-7, the CDR3 gives the full variable domain: EAGVAQSPRYKIIEKRQSVAFWCNPISGHATLYWYQQILGQGPKLLIQFQNNGVVDDSQLPKDRFSAERLKGVDSTLKIQPAKLEDSAVYLCASSLVEGAYEQYFGPGTRLTVT.

This chain uses TRBV15 with TRBJ1-3, with no clear D. This CDR3 spans 15 amino acids. Deletions cut 0 bases from V and 4 bases from J, with 10 bases between. Looked up from germline, CDR1 is LNHNV and CDR2 is YYDKDF (reference sequence). The CDR3 protein is CATSRDTDAGNTIYF. The CDR3 DNA reads TGTGCCACCAGCAGAGATACGGACGCCGGAAACACCATATATTTT.

As to this clone: Other nucleotide sequences from this sample produce the same CDR3. The J gene is TRBJ2-5, the V gene TRBV2, with D possibly called TRBD1 or TRBD2 (5 bases each). The CDR3 contains 13 residues. V lost 4 bases to trimming and J lost 2 bases, with 8 bases between them. Germline V gene data show CDR1 as SNHLY and CDR2 as FYNNEI. CDR3 in amino acids: CASSGDHQETQYF. CDR3 bases: TGTGCCAGCAGTGGGGACCATCAAGAGACCCAGTACTTC.

V and J are TRBV7-2 and TRBJ1-1; 7 nucleotides line up with TRBD1. Trimming removed 5 bases from V and 6 bases from J; junction bases left unmatched: 12. The CDR3 is made up of 15 amino acids. Germline loops: CDR1 SGHTA, CDR2 FQGNSA. CDR3 DNA sequence: TGTGCCAGCAGCATTCGAAGGGGGCCCCACTCTGAAGCTTTCTTT. The encoded protein is CASSIRRGPHSEAFF. Full variable domain (rest looked up from reference TRBV7-2 and TRBJ1-1): GAGVSQSPSNKVTEKGKDVELRCDPISGHTALYWYRQSLGQGLEFLIYFQGNSAPDKSGLPSDRFSAERTGGSVSTLTIQRTQQEDSAVYLCASSIRRGPHSEAFFGQGTRLTVV.

The rearrangement joins TRBV6-6 to TRBJ2-1, with a weak D call TRBD1 (6 bases). This CDR3 region has 13 residues. V lost 7 bases to trimming and J lost 3 bases, with 10 bases between them. Looked up from germline, CDR1 is MNHNY and CDR2 is SVGAGI (reference sequence). The CDR3 sequence: CASNKDSYNEQFF. The CDR3 DNA follows: TGTGCCAGCAATAAGGACAGCTACAATGAGCAGTTCTTC.